This is a list of T cell receptor beta chains from one sample in a study of vaccination and CD4 T cells after COVID-19. No antigens are known for them. TCRdb reprocessed the PCR reads via MiXCR and lists one record per CDR3 protein. The table shows tens of thousands of distinct CDR3 sequences, with under 70% occurring only once. The specimen was CD4+ T cells from blood, cultured in vitro. Receptors originate from a human donor who had recovered from COVID-19. Both conserved end residues are part of each CDR3. D genes are given only for firm matches. A clone size is listed for some rows: how often the clone was seen (once, few, many), or a class if it is expanded.

D	J	size	V	CDR3	DNA
.	TRBJ1-5	.	TRBV18	CASSPPRRHNQPQHF	TGTGCCAGCTCACCACCCCGCCGGCACAATCAGCCCCAGCATTTT
.	TRBJ2-7	few	TRBV11-3	CASSLGSHEQYF	TGTGCCAGCAGCTTGGGGTCCCACGAGCAGTACTTC
.	TRBJ2-7	.	TRBV5-1	CASSPRGGAGYEQYF	TGCGCCAGCAGCCCTCGTGGGGGGGCCGGATACGAGCAGTACTTC
.	TRBJ1-2	.	TRBV29-1	CSVDSPDYGYTF	TGCAGCGTGGACAGCCCTGACTATGGCTACACCTTC
.	TRBJ1-5	.	TRBV6-1	CASAPRGRGSNQPQHF	TGTGCCAGCGCCCCACGGGGCAGGGGAAGCAATCAGCCCCAGCATTTT
.	TRBJ1-5	.	TRBV5-5	CASSLARAGWLANQPQHF	TGTGCCAGCAGCTTGGCTCGGGCAGGGTGGTTGGCAAATCAGCCCCAGCATTTT
TRBD2	TRBJ2-1	once	TRBV7-8	CASSSATSGRGNEQFF	TGTGCCAGCAGCTCGGCCACTAGCGGGAGAGGGAATGAGCAGTTCTTC
.	TRBJ1-3	.	TRBV5-4	CASSRDRGQNTIYF	TGTGCCAGCAGCCGGGACCGCGGGCAGAACACCATATATTTT
.	TRBJ2-1	.	TRBV5-4	CASSLVTGSYNEQFF	TGTGCCAGCAGCTTGGTAACAGGGTCCTACAATGAGCAGTTCTTC
.	TRBJ1-5	few	TRBV15	CATSRDKAGGSQPQHF	TGTGCCACCAGCAGAGATAAGGCAGGCGGAAGTCAGCCCCAGCATTTT
.	TRBJ2-1	.	TRBV11-1	CASSFGGRGGRNEQFF	TGTGCCAGCAGCTTTGGCGGGAGAGGGGGTAGGAATGAGCAGTTCTTC
.	TRBJ1-5	.	TRBV11-3	CASSLSGDSNQPQHF	TGTGCCAGCAGCTTATCAGGGGATAGCAATCAGCCCCAGCATTTT
TRBD2	TRBJ2-7	.	TRBV7-2	CASSPWTSGMQQYF	TGTGCCAGCAGCCCGTGGACTAGCGGGATGCAGCAGTACTTC
.	TRBJ1-5	few	TRBV30	CAWSRGSNQPQHF	TGTGCCTGGAGTAGGGGAAGCAATCAGCCCCAGCATTTT
TRBD1	TRBJ1-2	.	TRBV6-1	CASSGGTGEDYTF	TGTGCCAGCAGTGGCGGGACAGGCGAGGACTACACCTTC
TRBD2	TRBJ2-7	.	TRBV2	CASSNLSRLADLSYEQYF	TGTGCCAGCAGTAATCTCTCCCGACTAGCGGATCTCTCCTACGAGCAGTACTTC
.	TRBJ2-3	.	TRBV7-2	CASSSGSETDTQYF	TGTGCCAGCAGCTCCGGGTCAGAAACAGATACGCAGTATTTT
TRBD2	TRBJ2-3	.	TRBV7-3	CASSLIGGASGTDTQYF	TGTGCCAGCAGCTTAATCGGGGGGGCCTCGGGCACAGATACGCAGTATTTT
TRBD2	TRBJ2-3	.	TRBV5-1	CASMAGASTDTQYF	TGCGCCAGCATGGCGGGAGCTTCCACAGATACGCAGTATTTT
TRBD2	TRBJ2-7	.	TRBV12-3/TRBV12-4	CASSFGGSKQYF	TGTGCCAGCAGTTTCGGGGGGTCAAAGCAGTACTTC
.	TRBJ1-2	.	TRBV19	CASSMGWRGYTF	TGTGCCAGTAGTATGGGCTGGCGTGGCTACACCTTC
TRBD2	TRBJ2-3	.	TRBV7-9	CASSLGGGADTQYF	TGTGCCAGCAGCTTAGGCGGGGGGGCAGATACGCAGTATTTT
TRBD2	TRBJ2-1	.	TRBV20-1	CSARRHQGGNEQFF	TGCAGTGCTAGAAGGCACCAGGGAGGGAATGAGCAGTTCTTC
.	TRBJ2-7	.	TRBV19	CASSILDSKEQYF	TGTGCCAGTAGTATACTGGACTCGAAGGAGCAGTACTTC
.	TRBJ2-7	.	TRBV12-3/TRBV12-4	CASSLRLSYEQYF	TGTGCCAGCAGTTTGCGTCTTTCTTACGAGCAGTACTTC
.	TRBJ1-2	.	TRBV27	CASSTNRNGYTF	TGTGCCAGCAGTACAAACAGAAATGGCTACACCTTC